This T cell receptor beta chain is drawn from a study of PD-1 blockade in classical Hodgkin lymphoma. On the study more broadly: Nivolumab 3 mg/kg was given intravenously every 2 weeks. Regarding the study as a whole: What drove the repertoire differences, possibly disease activity or prior therapy, has not been defined. Some patients began nivolumab under 1 year after ASCT. These patients were excluded from later analyses.

There was relapse after autologous stem cell transplantation in every patient, and there was variation in brentuximab vedotin exposure. CD8+ T cells were isolated from thawed PBMCs by magnetic negative selection. Patients had relapsed/refractory classical Hodgkin lymphoma with complete response, partial response or progressive disease as best response. CDR3 size: 14 residues. The germline V and J ends were trimmed by 2 bases and 1 base, with 8 bases remaining between them. Germline V gives CDR1 ENHRY, CDR2 SYGVKD. This clone is a singleton in its sample. The antigen remains unidentified. Clones were sequenced by immunoSEQ multiplex PCR, and TCRdb holds only the in-frame ones, with some missing. The profile shows several thousand clones, 65% to 85% of them singletons.

The source of this sequence is a human donor with classical Hodgkin lymphoma. The specimen was CD8+ T cells from blood, collected at baseline. The chain carries TRBV10-3 and TRBJ1-1; no reliable D call. This chain's CDR3 is CAISEPDKNTEAFF. CDR3 DNA sequence: TGTGCCATCAGTGAGCCAGACAAGAACACTGAAGCTTTCTTT.